This paragraph covers one TCR beta chain sequence. This sample was included in a study of blood T cell repertoires in COVID-19. Overall study context: Specimens from acute and convalescent COVID-19 originated in the United States, Italy and Spain. Sample material is recorded as cDNA or gDNA derived from T cells, B-cell-depleted T cells, or PBMCs.

Trimming took 5 bases from V and 7 from J; bases not matched to a gene: 6. The CDR3 spans 14 residues. CDR1 and CDR2 from the germline V gene are SGHRS and YFSETQ. Original processing notes: Amplified reference gene primers provided the basis for estimating nucleated cell counts. The assay was immunoSEQ multiplex PCR, and TCRdb's table has in-frame clones only and misses some. V and J calls plus clone size are reproduced from that table; the DNA served to infer D and trimming. The repertoire includes under 140,000 clones, 75% to 85% of them detected once, and about 17% sits in the top ten. This sequence was found in an older woman with acute or convalescent COVID-19. What was sequenced was peripheral blood. This chain uses TRBV5-1 with TRBJ1-4; 9 bases are shared with TRBD1. As DNA, the CDR3 is TGCGCCAGCAGACCCCGGGACAGGGCTGAAAAACTGTTTTTT. As protein: CASRPRDRAEKLFF.